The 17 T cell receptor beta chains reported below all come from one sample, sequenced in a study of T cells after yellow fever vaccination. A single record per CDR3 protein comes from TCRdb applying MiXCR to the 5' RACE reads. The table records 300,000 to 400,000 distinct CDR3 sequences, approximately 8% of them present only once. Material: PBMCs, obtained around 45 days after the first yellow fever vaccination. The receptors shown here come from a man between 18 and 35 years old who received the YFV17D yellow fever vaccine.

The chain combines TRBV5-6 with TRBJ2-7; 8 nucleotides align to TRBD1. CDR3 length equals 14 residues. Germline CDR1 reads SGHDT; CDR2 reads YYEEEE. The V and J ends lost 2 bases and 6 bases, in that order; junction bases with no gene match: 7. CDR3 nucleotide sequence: TGTGCCAGCAGCTTTGGACAGGGACCCAGCGAGCAGTACTTC. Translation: CASSFGQGPSEQYF.

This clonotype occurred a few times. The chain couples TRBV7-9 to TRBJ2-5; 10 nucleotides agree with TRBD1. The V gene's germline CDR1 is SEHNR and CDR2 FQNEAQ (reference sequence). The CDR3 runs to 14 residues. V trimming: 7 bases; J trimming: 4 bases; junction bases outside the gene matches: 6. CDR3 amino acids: CASNPGQGPETQYF. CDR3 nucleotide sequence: TGTGCCAGCAATCCGGGACAGGGGCCAGAGACCCAGTACTTC.

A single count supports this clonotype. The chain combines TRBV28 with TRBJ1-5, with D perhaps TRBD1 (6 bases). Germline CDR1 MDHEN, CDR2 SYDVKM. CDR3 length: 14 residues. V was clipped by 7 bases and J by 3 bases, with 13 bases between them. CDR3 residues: CASTRGQNNQPQHF. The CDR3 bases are TGTGCCAGCACCCGGGGGCAGAACAATCAGCCCCAGCATTTT. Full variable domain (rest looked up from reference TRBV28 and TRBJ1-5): DVKVTQSSRYLVKRTGEKVFLECVQDMDHENMFWYRQDPGLGLRLIYFSYDVKMKEKGDIPEGYSVSREKKERFSLILESASTNQTSMYLCASTRGQNNQPQHFGDGTRLSIL.

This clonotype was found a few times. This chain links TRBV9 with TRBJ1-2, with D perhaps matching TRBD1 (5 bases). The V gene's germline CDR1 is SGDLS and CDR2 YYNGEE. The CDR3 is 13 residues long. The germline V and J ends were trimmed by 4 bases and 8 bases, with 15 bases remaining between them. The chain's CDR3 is CASSPPRGEGYTF. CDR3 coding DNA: TGTGCCAGCAGCCCCCCCCGGGGGGAGGGCTACACCTTC.

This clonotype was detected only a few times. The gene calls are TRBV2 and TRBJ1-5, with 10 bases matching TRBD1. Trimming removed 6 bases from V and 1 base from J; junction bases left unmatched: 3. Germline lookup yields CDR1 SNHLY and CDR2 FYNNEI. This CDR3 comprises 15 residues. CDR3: CASSRQGASNQPQHF. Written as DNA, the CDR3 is TGTGCCAGCAGCAGACAGGGGGCCAGCAATCAGCCCCAGCATTTT.

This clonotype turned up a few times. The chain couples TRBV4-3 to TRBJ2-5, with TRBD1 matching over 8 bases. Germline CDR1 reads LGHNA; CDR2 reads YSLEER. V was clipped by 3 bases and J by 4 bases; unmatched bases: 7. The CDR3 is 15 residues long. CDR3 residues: CASSQSTGERETQYF. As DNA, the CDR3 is TGCGCCAGCAGCCAGTCGACAGGGGAGCGAGAGACCCAGTACTTC.

In DNA form, the CDR3 reads TGCAGTGCCGGGGCCTCTAGGGCTTTCTTT. This translates into CSAGASRAFF. The chain couples TRBV20-1 to TRBJ1-1, with D perhaps matching TRBD1 (5 bases). In germline, CDR1 is DFQATT, CDR2 SNEGSKA (reference sequence). The V end was cut by 6 bases, the J end by 11 bases, with 13 bases between. The CDR3 runs to 10 residues.

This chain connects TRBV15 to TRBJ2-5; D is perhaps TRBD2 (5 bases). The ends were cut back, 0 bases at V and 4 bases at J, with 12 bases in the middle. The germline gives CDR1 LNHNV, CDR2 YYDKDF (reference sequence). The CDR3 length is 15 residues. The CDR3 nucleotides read TGTGCCACCAGCAGAGATCTGCTTGAGGGAGAGACCCAGTACTTC. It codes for CATSRDLLEGETQYF. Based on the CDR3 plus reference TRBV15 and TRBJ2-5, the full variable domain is DAMVIQNPRYQVTQFGKPVTLSCSQTLNHNVMYWYQQKSSQAPKLLFHYYDKDFNNEADTPDNFQSRRPNTSFCFLDIRSPGLGDTAMYLCATSRDLLEGETQYFGPGTRLLVL.

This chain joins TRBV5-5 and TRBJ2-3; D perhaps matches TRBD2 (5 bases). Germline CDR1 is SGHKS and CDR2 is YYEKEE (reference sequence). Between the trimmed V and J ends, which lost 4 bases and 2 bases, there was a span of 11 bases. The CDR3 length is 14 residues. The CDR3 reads CASSPDWYTDTQYF. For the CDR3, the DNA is TGTGCCAGCAGCCCGGACTGGTACACAGATACGCAGTATTTT.

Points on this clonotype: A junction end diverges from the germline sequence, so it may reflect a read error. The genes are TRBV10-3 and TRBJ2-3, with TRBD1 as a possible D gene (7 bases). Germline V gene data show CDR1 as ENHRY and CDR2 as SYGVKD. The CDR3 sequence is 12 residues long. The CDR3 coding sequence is TGCGCATCAGGGGGGTACGGAGATACGCAGTATTTT. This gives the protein CASGGYGDTQYF.

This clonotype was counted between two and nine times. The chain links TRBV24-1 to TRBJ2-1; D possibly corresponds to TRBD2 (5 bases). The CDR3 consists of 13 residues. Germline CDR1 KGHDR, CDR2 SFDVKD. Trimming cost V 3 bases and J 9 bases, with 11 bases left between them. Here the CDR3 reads CATSDPSRGEQFF. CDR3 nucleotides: TGTGCCACCAGTGATCCCTCCCGGGGTGAGCAGTTCTTC.

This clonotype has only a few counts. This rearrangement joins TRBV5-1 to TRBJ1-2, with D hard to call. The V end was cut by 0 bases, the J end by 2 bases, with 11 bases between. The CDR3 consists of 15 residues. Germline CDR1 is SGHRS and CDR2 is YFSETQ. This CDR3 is CASSLAPGRNYGYTF. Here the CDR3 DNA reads TGCGCCAGCAGCTTGGCCCCCGGAAGAAACTATGGCTACACCTTC.

The CDR3 protein is CSVQTGYNEQFF. The CDR3 coding sequence is TGCAGCGTCCAAACAGGGTACAATGAGCAGTTCTTC. The chain joins TRBV29-1 to TRBJ2-1, with D maybe TRBD1 (6 bases). CDR3 length: 12 residues. Germline CDR1 reads SQVTM; CDR2 reads ANQGSEA. The V end lost 6 bases, the J end lost 4 bases, and 10 bases lay between the germline ends.

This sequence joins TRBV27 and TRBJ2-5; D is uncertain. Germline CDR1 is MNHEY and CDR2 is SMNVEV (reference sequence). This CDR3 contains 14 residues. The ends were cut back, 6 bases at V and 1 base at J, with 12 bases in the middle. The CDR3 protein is CASSPGRSQETQYF. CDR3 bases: TGTGCCAGCAGCCCGGGCAGGAGCCAAGAGACCCAGTACTTC.

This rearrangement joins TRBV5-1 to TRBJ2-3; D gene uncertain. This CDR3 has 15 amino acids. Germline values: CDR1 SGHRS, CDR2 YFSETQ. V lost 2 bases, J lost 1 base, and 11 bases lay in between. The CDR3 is CASSFGGLGTDTQYF. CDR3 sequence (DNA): TGCGCCAGCAGCTTCGGTGGCCTAGGCACAGATACGCAGTATTTT.

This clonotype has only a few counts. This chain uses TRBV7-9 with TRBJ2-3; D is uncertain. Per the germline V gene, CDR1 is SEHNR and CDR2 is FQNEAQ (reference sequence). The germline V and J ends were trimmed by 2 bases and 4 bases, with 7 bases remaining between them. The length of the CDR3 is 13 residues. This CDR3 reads CASSLNSADTQYF. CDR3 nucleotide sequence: TGTGCCAGCAGCTTAAACTCGGCAGATACGCAGTATTTT. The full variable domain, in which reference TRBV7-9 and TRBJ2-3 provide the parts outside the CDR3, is DTGVSQNPRHKITKRGQNVTFRCDPISEHNRLYWYRQTLGQGPEFLTYFQNEAQLEKSRLLSDRFSAERPKGSFSTLEIQRTEQGDSAMYLCASSLNSADTQYFGPGTRLTVL.

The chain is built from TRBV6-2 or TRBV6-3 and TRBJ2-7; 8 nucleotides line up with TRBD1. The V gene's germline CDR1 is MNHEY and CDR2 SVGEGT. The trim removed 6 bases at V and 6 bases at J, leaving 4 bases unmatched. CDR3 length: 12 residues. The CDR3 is CASRDRASEQYV. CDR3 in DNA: TGTGCCAGCAGGGACAGGGCCAGCGAGCAGTACGTC.